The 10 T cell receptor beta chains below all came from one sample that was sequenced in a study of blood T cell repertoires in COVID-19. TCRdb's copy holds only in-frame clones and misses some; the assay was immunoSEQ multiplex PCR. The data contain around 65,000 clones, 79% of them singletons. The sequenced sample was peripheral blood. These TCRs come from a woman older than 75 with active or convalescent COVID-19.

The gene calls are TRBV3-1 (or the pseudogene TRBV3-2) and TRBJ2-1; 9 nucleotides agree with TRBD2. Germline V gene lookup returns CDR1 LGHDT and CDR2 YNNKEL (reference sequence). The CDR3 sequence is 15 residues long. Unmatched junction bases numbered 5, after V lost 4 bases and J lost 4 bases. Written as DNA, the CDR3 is TGTGCCAGCAGCCTCCAAGCGGGGGGTTACAATGAGCAGTTCTTC. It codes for CASSLQAGGYNEQFF.

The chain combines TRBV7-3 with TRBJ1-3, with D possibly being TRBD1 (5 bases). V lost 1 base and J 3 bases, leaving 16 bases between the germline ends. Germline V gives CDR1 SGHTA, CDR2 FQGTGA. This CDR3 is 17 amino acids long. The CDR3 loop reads CASSLRGGGSGGNTIYF. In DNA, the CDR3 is TGTGCCAGCAGCTTAAGGGGCGGAGGGTCGGGTGGAAACACCATATATTTT.

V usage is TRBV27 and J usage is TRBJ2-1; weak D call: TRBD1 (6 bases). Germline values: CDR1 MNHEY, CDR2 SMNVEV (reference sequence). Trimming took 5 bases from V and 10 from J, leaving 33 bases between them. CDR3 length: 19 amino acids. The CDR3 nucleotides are TGTGCCAGCAGTCCACCGCGACAGGCTTTCTACGAGAACCCCCGGGAGCAGTTCTTC. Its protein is CASSPPRQAFYENPREQFF.

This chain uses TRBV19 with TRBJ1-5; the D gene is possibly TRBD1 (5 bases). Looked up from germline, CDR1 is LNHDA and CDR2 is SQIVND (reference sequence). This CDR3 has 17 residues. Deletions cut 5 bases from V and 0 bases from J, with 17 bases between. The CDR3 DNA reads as TGTGCCAGTAGTCCTCGAGACAGTTTTTATAGCAATCAGCCCCAGCATTTT. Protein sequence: CASSPRDSFYSNQPQHF.

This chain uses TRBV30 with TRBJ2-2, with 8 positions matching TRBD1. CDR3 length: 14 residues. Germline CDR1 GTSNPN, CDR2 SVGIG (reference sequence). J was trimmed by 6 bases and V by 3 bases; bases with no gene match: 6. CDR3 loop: CAWRDREWAGELFF. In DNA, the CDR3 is TGTGCCTGGAGGGACAGGGAATGGGCCGGGGAGCTGTTTTTT.

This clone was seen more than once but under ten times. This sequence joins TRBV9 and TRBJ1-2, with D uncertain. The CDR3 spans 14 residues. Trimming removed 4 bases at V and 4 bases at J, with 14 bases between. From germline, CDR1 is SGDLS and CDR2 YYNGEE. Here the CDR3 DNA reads TGTGCCAGCAGCCCCCCCGCCGAGGGCTATGGCTACACCTTC. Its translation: CASSPPAEGYGYTF.

CDR3 region: CASKTGVNQPQHF. DNA of the CDR3: TGTGCCAGCAAAACAGGGGTCAATCAGCCCCAGCATTTT. This sequence joins TRBV12-3 or TRBV12-4 and TRBJ1-5; TRBD1 aligns across 7 bases. V was clipped by 7 bases and J by 3 bases; unmatched bases: 3. This CDR3 region has 13 residues.

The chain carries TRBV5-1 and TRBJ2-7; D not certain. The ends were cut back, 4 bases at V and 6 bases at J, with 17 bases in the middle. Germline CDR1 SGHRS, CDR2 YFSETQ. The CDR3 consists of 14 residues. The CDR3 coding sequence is TGCGCCAGCAGCCCGTATCGCCGAGGCGGCGAGCAGTACTTC. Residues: CASSPYRRGGEQYF. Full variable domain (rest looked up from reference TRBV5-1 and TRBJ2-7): KAGVTQTPRYLIKTRGQQVTLSCSPISGHRSVSWYQQTPGQGLQFLFEYFSETQRNKGNFPGRFSGRQFSNSRSEMNVSTLELGDSALYLCASSPYRRGGEQYFGPGTRLTVT.

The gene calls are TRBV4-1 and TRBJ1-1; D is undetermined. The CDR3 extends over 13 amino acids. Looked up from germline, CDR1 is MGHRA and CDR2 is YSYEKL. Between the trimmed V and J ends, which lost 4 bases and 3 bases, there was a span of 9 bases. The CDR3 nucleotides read TGCGCCAGCAGCCTGGACGGGGACACTGAAGCTTTCTTT. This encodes CASSLDGDTEAFF.

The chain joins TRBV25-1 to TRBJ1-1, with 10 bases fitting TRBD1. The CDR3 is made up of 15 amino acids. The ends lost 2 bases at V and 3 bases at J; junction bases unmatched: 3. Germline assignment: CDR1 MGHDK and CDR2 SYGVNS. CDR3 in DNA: TGTGCCAGCAGTGAACCAGGGACAGGGGACACTGAAGCTTTCTTT. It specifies CASSEPGTGDTEAFF.